The present TCR beta chain was sequenced within a study of T cell repertoires and Cas9 in healthy adults. As for the study in general: Characterization of SpCas9-reactive CD4 and CD8 T cells covered multi-effector potency, cytotoxicity and lineage.

Generated by immunoSEQ multiplex PCR, the TCRdb table keeps only in-frame clones and is missing some. The repertoire holds roughly 23,000 clones, with less than 95% as singletons. Overall study results and limits: In vitro, SpCas9-reactive Tregs were reported to curb effector T cell proliferation and function.

Trimming cost V 2 bases and J 4 bases, with 12 bases left between them. CDR3 size: 14 residues. The V gene's germline CDR1 is SGDLS and CDR2 YYNGEE. In regard to this clone: What it binds is unknown.

The sequenced sample was CD4+ effector T cells (CD127+, CD25-, CD137-, CD154-) from PBMCs; culture status not recorded. The TCR was taken from a human donor in good health. The rearrangement joins TRBV9 to TRBJ2-5; D is ambiguous. The CDR3, as DNA: TGTGCCAGCAGCGTCCGGGCCCTGGGAGAGACCCAGTACTTC. It codes for CASSVRALGETQYF.